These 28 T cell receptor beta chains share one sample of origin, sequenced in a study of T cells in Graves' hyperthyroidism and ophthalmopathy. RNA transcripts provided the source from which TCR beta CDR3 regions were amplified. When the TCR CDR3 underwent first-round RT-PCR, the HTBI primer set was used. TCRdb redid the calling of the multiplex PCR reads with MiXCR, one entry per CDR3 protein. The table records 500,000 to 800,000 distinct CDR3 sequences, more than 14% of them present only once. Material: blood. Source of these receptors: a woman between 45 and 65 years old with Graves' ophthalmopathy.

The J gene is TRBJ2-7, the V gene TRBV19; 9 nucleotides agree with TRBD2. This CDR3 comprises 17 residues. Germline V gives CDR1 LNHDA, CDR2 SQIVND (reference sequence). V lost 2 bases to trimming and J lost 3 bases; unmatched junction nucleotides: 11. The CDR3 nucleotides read TGTGCCAGTAGTATATCTTTCGGTGCTAGCGGGATCTACGAGCAGTACTTC. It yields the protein CASSISFGASGIYEQYF. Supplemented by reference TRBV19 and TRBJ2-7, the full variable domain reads DGGITQSPKYLFRKEGQNVTLSCEQNLNHDAMYWYRQDPGQGLRLIYYSQIVNDFQKGDIAEGYSVSREKKESFPLTVTSAQKNPTAFYLCASSISFGASGIYEQYFGPGTRLTVT.

The CDR3 DNA is TGTGCCAGCAGTTCCTCCGGTGCGGATTCACCCCTCCACTTT. Protein product: CASSSSGADSPLHF. The chain carries TRBV28 and TRBJ1-6; unclear D gene. Trimming removed 4 bases at V and 8 bases at J, with 12 bases between. In germline, CDR1 is MDHEN, CDR2 SYDVKM. This CDR3 is built from 14 residues.

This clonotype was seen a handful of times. The CDR3 bases are TGTGCCATCAAAAGACAGGGCAATGGCTACACCTTC. Amino acid sequence: CAIKRQGNGYTF. The chain is built from TRBV10-3 and TRBJ1-2; 7 bases fit TRBD1. The CDR3 runs to 12 residues. Germline assignment: CDR1 ENHRY and CDR2 SYGVKD. The J segment lost 6 bases and the V segment lost 7 bases, leaving 5 bases of the junction unmatched.

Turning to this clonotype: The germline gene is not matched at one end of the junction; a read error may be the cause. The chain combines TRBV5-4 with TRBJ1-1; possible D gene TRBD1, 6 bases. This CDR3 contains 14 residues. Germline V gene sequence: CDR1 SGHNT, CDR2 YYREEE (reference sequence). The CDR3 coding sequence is TGCGCCAGCAGCCAAGAGGGGGTTGCGACTGAAGCTTTCTTT. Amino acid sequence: CASSQEGVATEAFF.

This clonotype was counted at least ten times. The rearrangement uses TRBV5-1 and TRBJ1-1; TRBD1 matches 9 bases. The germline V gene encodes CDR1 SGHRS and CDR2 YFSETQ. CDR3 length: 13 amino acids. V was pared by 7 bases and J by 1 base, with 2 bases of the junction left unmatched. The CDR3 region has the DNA TGCGCCAGCGGACAGGGGACGAACACTGAAGCTTTCTTT. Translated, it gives CASGQGTNTEAFF. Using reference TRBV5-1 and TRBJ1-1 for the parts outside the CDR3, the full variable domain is KAGVTQTPRYLIKTRGQQVTLSCSPISGHRSVSWYQQTPGQGLQFLFEYFSETQRNKGNFPGRFSGRQFSNSRSEMNVSTLELGDSALYLCASGQGTNTEAFFGQGTRLTVV.

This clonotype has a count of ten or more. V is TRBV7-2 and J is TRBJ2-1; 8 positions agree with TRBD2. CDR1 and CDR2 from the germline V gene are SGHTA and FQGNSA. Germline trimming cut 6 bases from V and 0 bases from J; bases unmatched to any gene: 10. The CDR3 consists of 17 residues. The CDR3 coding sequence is TGTGCCAGCAGAATTAGCGTCAGCGGGAGCTCCTACAATGAGCAGTTCTTC. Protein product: CASRISVSGSSYNEQFF.

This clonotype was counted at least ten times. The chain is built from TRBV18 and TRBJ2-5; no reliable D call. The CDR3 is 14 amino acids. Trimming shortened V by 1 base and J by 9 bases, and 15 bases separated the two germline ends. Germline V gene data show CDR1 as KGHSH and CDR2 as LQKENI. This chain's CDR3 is CASSPLTKLGAQYF. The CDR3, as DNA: TGTGCCAGCTCACCACTCACTAAGTTAGGCGCCCAGTACTTC.

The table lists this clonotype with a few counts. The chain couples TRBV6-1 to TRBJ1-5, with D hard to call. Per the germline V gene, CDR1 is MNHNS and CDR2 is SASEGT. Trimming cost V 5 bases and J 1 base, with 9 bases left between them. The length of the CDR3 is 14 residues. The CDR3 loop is CASSPVLSNQPQHF. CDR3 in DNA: TGTGCCAGCAGTCCCGTCCTGAGCAATCAGCCCCAGCATTTT.

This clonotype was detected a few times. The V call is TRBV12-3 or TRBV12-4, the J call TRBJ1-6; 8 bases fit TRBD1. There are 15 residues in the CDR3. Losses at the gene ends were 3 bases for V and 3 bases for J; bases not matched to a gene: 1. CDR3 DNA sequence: TGTGCCAGCAGTTTCGGACAGGGCTATAATTCACCCCTCCACTTT. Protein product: CASSFGQGYNSPLHF.

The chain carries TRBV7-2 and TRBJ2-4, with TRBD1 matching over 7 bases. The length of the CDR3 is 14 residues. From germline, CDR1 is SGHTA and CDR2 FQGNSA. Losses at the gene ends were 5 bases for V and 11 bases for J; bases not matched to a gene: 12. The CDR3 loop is CASSETGHKGFQYF. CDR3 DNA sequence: TGTGCCAGCAGCGAGACAGGGCATAAGGGTTTTCAGTACTTC.

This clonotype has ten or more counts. CDR3 region: CASSEFGQSSSTDTQYF. The CDR3, as DNA: TGTGCCAGCAGTGAATTCGGGCAGAGTTCTAGCACAGATACGCAGTATTTT. The genes are TRBV25-1 and TRBJ2-3; D is undetermined. The CDR3 covers 17 residues. Trimming cost V 1 base and J 0 bases, with 14 bases left between them. Per the germline V gene, CDR1 is MGHDK and CDR2 is SYGVNS. Looking up the rest from reference TRBV25-1 and TRBJ2-3 gives the full variable domain: EADIYQTPRYLVIGTGKKITLECSQTMGHDKMYWYQQDPGMELHLIHYSYGVNSTEKGDLSSESTVSRIRTEHFPLTLESARPSHTSQYLCASSEFGQSSSTDTQYFGPGTRLTVL.

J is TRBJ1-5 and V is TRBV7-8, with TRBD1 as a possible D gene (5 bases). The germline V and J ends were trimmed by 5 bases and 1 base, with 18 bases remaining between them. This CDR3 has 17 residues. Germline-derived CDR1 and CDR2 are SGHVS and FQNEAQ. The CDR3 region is CASSVLSGTASNQPQHF. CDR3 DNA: TGTGCCAGCAGCGTTCTCTCCGGGACGGCCAGCAATCAGCCCCAGCATTTT.

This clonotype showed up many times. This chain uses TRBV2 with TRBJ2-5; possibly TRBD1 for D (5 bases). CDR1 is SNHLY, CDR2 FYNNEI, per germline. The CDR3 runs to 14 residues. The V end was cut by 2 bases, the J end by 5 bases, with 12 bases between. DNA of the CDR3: TGTGCCAGCAGTGAAAGCAGGGTTTGGGAGACCCAGTACTTC. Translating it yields CASSESRVWETQYF.

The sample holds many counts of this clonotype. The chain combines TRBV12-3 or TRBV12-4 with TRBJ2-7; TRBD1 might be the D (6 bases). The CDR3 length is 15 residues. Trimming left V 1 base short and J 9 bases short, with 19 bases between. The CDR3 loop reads CASSLVGPGVMVQYF. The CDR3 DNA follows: TGTGCCAGCAGTTTAGTCGGGCCAGGGGTGATGGTGCAGTACTTC.

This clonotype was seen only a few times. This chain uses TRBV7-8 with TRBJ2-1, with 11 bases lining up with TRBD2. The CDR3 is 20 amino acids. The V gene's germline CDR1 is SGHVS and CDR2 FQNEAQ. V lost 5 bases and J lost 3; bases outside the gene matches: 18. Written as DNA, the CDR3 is TGTGCCAGCAGCATCTTAGCGGGAGGGACCCCAAAGGGGCTCTACAATGAGCAGTTCTTC. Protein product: CASSILAGGTPKGLYNEQFF.

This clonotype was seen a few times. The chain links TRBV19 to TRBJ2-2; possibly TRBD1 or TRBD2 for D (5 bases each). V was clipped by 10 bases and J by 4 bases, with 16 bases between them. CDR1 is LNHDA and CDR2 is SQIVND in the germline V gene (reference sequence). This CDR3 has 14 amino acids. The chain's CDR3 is CATINGGVTGELFF. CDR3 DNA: TGTGCCACCATCAATGGGGGAGTCACCGGGGAGCTGTTTTTT.

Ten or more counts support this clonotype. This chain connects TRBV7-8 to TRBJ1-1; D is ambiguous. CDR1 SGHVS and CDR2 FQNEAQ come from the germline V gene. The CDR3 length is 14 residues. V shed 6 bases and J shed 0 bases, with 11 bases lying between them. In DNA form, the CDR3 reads TGTGCCAGCAGTAACCCGTCCATGAACACTGAAGCTTTCTTT. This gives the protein CASSNPSMNTEAFF.

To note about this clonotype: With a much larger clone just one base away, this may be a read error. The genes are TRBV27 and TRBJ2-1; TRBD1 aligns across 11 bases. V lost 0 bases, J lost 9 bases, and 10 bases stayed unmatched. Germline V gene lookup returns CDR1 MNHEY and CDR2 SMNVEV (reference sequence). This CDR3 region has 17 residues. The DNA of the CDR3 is TGTGCCAGCAGTTTATCCGCCGGGACAGGGGGTCGGGGTGAGCAGTTCTTC. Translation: CASSLSAGTGGRGEQFF.

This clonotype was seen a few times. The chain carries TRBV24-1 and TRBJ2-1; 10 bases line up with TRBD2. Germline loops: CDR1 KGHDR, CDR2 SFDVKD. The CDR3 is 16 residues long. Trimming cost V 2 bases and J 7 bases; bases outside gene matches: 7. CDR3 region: CATSDYASGSTNEQFF. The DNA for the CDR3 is TGTGCCACCAGTGATTATGCTAGCGGGAGTACGAATGAGCAGTTCTTC.

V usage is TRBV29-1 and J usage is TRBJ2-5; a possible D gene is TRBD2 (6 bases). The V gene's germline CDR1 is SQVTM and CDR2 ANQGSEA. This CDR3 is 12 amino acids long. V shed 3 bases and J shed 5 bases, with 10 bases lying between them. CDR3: CSVERGQETQYF. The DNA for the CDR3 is TGCAGCGTTGAGCGGGGCCAGGAGACCCAGTACTTC.

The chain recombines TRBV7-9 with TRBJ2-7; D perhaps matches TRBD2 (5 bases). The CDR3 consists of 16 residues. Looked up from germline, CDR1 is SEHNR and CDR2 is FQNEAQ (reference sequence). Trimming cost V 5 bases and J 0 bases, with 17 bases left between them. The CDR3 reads CASSHPRAVSSYEQYF. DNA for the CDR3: TGTGCCAGCAGCCATCCCCGAGCGGTTAGCTCCTACGAGCAGTACTTC.

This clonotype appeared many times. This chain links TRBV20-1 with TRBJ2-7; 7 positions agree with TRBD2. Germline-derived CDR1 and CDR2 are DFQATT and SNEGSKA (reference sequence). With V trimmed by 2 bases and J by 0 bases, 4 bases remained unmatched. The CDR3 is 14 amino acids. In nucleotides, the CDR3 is TGCAGTGCTAGAAGCGGGATCGTCTCCTACGAGCAGTACTTC. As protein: CSARSGIVSYEQYF.

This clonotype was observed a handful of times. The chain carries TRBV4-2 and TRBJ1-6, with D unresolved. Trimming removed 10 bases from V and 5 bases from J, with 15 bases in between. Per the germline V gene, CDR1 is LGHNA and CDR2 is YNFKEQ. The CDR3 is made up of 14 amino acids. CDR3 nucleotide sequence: TGTGCCACCTCGACCACAGCAGATAATTCACCCCTCCACTTT. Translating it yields CATSTTADNSPLHF.

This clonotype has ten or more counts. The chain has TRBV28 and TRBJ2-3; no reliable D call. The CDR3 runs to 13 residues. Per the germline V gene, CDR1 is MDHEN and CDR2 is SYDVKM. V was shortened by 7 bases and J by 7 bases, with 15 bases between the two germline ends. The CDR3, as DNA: TGTGCCAGCATCGGCAGGTTGAAAAATACGCAGTATTTT. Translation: CASIGRLKNTQYF.

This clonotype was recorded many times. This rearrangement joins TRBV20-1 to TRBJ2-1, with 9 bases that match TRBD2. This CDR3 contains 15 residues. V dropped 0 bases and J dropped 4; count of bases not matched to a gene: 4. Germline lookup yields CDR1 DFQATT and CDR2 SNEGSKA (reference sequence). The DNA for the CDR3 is TGCAGTGCTAGAGATCCTAGCGGGGTTTACAATGAGCAGTTCTTC. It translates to CSARDPSGVYNEQFF.

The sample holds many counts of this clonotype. DNA of the CDR3: TGCGCCAGCAGCTTCAAACAGAACACTGAAGCTTTCTTT. Encoded protein: CASSFKQNTEAFF. The J gene is TRBJ1-1, the V gene TRBV5-1; D is unclear. CDR1 is SGHRS, CDR2 YFSETQ, per germline. This CDR3 has 13 amino acids. Trimming left V 2 bases short and J 1 base short, with 6 bases between.

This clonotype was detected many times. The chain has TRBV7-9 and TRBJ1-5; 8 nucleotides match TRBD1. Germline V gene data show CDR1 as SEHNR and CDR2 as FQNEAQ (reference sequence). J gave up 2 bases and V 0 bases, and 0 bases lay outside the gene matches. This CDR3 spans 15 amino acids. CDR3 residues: CASSLATGGNQPQHF. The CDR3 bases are TGTGCCAGCAGCTTAGCGACAGGGGGCAATCAGCCCCAGCATTTT.

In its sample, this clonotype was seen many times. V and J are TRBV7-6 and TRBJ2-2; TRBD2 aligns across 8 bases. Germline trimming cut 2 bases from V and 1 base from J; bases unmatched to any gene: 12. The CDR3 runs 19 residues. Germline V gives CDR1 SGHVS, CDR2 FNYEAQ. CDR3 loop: CASSLFRASGPMNTGELFF. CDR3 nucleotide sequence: TGTGCCAGCAGCTTATTCCGGGCTAGCGGGCCCATGAACACCGGGGAGCTGTTTTTT. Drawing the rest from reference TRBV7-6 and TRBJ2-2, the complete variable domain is GAGVSQSPRYKVTKRGQDVALRCDPISGHVSLYWYRQALGQGPEFLTYFNYEAQQDKSGLPNDRFSAERPEGSISTLTIQRTEQRDSAMYRCASSLFRASGPMNTGELFFGEGSRLTVL.